What follows is one TCR beta chain and its context. The antigen remains unidentified. The data belong to a study of response to subunit inactivated influenza vaccine. Findings of the study overall: Researchers suggested that each seasonal influenza vaccination recruits few new T cells.

The V end lost 0 bases, the J end lost 8 bases, and 23 bases lay between the germline ends. The CDR3 is made up of 17 amino acids. The germline V gene encodes CDR1 DFQATT and CDR2 SNEGSKA (reference sequence). TCRdb re-called the RT-PCR reads with MiXCR, one entry per CDR3 protein. The sample records about 830,000 distinct CDR3 sequences, about 18% being singletons. The receptor comes from a man aged 50-60 years who received an inactivated influenza vaccine. The chain recombines TRBV20-1 with TRBJ2-1; D might be TRBD2 (6 bases). The material sequenced was PBMCs from blood, taken more than 4 days after vaccination. CDR3 sequence: CSARDRRRGLSLYEQFF. As DNA, the CDR3 is TGCAGTGCTAGAGATCGGCGGCGGGGACTCAGTCTCTATGAGCAGTTCTTC.